This entry describes one T cell receptor beta chain. What it binds is unknown. UMI-labeled 5' RACE produced the TCR beta libraries. TCRdb reanalyzed the 5' RACE reads, giving one entry per CDR3 protein sequence and no DNA. The sample shows about 10,000 distinct CDR3 sequences, and 20% sits with its ten largest clones. This CDR3 is 18 amino acids long. Per germline, CDR1 SGHRS and CDR2 YFSETQ. The data belong to a study of human CD8 memory T cell subsets. Findings of the study overall: The authors found that stem-like memory and precursor exhausted T cell repertoires overlapped minimally.

Magnetic separation of the negative type served to enrich total CD8+ T cells. V gene TRBV5-1 combines with J gene TRBJ2-2; TCRdb's D call, TRBD1, is unchecked because there is no DNA. Sequencing was performed on CD8+ T cells from PBMCs. The receptor comes from a human donor in good health. The chain's CDR3 is CASSLTPGGGRNTGELFF.